This entry lists 32 T cell receptor beta chains sequenced from one sample in a study of OX40 agonist ivuxolimab in advanced cancers. Sequencing was performed with immunoSEQ multiplex PCR; in TCRdb, only in-frame clones are kept and a portion is missing. The table includes 60,000 to 90,000 clones, roughly nine tenths detected once. The sample consisted of CD4+ or CD8+ T cells sorted from blood, taken in a trial of the OX40 agonist ivuxolimab. These receptor sequences come from an adult with an advanced solid tumor such as melanoma, head and neck, liver or kidney cancer.

The rearrangement uses TRBV28 and TRBJ1-6; D unclear. The CDR3 has 14 residues. Looked up from germline, CDR1 is MDHEN and CDR2 is SYDVKM. Trimming removed 10 bases at V and 4 bases at J, with 14 bases between. The CDR3 sequence is CAIGRRSYNSPLHF. In DNA form, the CDR3 reads TGTGCCATCGGTCGGAGATCGTATAATTCACCCCTCCACTTT. The whole variable domain, remainder taken from reference TRBV28 and TRBJ1-6, is DVKVTQSSRYLVKRTGEKVFLECVQDMDHENMFWYRQDPGLGLRLIYFSYDVKMKEKGDIPEGYSVSREKKERFSLILESASTNQTSMYLCAIGRRSYNSPLHFGNGTRLTVT.

Regarding this clone: Other DNA sequences in this sample translate to the same CDR3. V and J are TRBV18 and TRBJ2-6; D may be TRBD1 (5 bases). Germline CDR1 and CDR2: KGHSH and LQKENI. CDR3 length: 15 amino acids. Between the trimmed V and J ends, which lost 3 bases and 0 bases, there was a span of 6 bases. CDR3: CASSPQGSGANVLTF. CDR3 sequence (DNA): TGTGCCAGCTCACCTCAGGGCTCTGGGGCCAACGTCCTGACTTTC.

The gene calls are TRBV27 and TRBJ2-2; perhaps TRBD1 as D (5 bases). The CDR3 is made up of 16 amino acids. The germline V and J ends were trimmed by 7 bases and 4 bases, with 19 bases remaining between them. Germline V gene sequence: CDR1 MNHEY, CDR2 SMNVEV (reference sequence). The CDR3 here is CASTILGAVTTGELFF. DNA of the CDR3: TGTGCCAGCACTATCCTAGGGGCTGTGACCACCGGGGAGCTGTTTTTT.

The chain is built from TRBV7-3 and TRBJ2-1; tentative D call: TRBD1 (5 bases). Trimming cost V 5 bases and J 7 bases, with 9 bases left between them. Looked up from germline, CDR1 is SGHTA and CDR2 is FQGTGA. The CDR3 is 12 residues long. This chain's CDR3 is CASSAQGNEQFF. Here the CDR3 DNA reads TGTGCCAGCAGCGCGCAGGGAAATGAGCAGTTCTTC.

The chain uses TRBV2 and TRBJ1-1; possible D gene TRBD1, 5 bases. The germline CDR1 and CDR2 sequences are SNHLY and FYNNEI. With 0 bases removed from V and 5 bases from J, the gap between germline ends came to 13 bases. The CDR3 consists of 15 residues. The CDR3 sequence is CASSEASGAETEAFF. CDR3 DNA sequence: TGTGCCAGCAGTGAAGCCTCCGGGGCGGAGACTGAAGCTTTCTTT.

The chain combines TRBV12-1 with TRBJ1-5; the D call of TRBD1 is as the table states it, not checked on the DNA. TRBV12-1 is recorded as a pseudogene. The CDR3 is made up of 17 amino acids. The chain's CDR3 is CASSLGDRARGNQPQHF. CDR3 nucleotide sequence: TGTGCCAGCAGCTTGGGGGACAGGGCCCGGGGCAATCAGCCCCAGCATTTT.

The rearrangement links TRBV9 to TRBJ1-3, with D unresolved. V lost 4 bases and J lost 4, with 12 bases in between. Germline V gene data show CDR1 as SGDLS and CDR2 as YYNGEE. CDR3 length: 14 residues. The chain's CDR3 is CASSPSSTGNTIYF. The CDR3 bases are TGTGCCAGCAGCCCTAGTTCGACCGGAAACACCATATATTTT.

The J gene is TRBJ1-2, the V gene TRBV11-2, with D possibly TRBD1 on 5 matching bases. CDR3 length equals 13 residues. Trimming removed 5 bases from V and 4 bases from J, with 11 bases in between. Per germline, CDR1 SGHAT and CDR2 FQNNGV. In DNA, the CDR3 is TGTGCCAGCAGCCGAGACAGTACCTATGGCTACACCTTC. Amino acids: CASSRDSTYGYTF. Using reference TRBV11-2 and TRBJ1-2 for the parts outside the CDR3, the full variable domain is EAGVAQSPRYKIIEKRQSVAFWCNPISGHATLYWYQQILGQGPKLLIQFQNNGVVDDSQLPKDRFSAERLKGVDSTLKIQPAKLEDSAVYLCASSRDSTYGYTFGSGTRLTVV.

This clone has a single count. The rearrangement links TRBV9 to TRBJ2-1; 14 bases are shared with TRBD2. Trimming at V came to 0 bases and at J to 3 bases, leaving 5 bases not matched to a gene. The CDR3 spans 18 residues. Germline values: CDR1 SGDLS, CDR2 YYNGEE. The CDR3 spells CASSVGGTSGRGYNEQFF. The CDR3 nucleotides read TGTGCCAGCAGCGTAGGTGGGACTAGCGGGAGAGGCTACAATGAGCAGTTCTTC. Drawing the rest from reference TRBV9 and TRBJ2-1, the complete variable domain is DSGVTQTPKHLITATGQRVTLRCSPRSGDLSVYWYQQSLDQGLQFLIQYYNGEERAKGNILERFSAQQFPDLHSELNLSSLELGDSALYFCASSVGGTSGRGYNEQFFGPGTRLTVL.

This chain uses TRBV6-6 with TRBJ2-2, with TRBD2 matching 7 bases. The CDR3 is 16 residues long. CDR1 is MNHNY and CDR2 is SVGAGI in the germline V gene (reference sequence). V was pared by 5 bases and J by 1 base, with 7 bases of the junction left unmatched. The CDR3 region has the DNA TGTGCCAGCAGTCCTAGCGGCGGTAGGAACACCGGGGAGCTGTTTTTT. It specifies CASSPSGGRNTGELFF.

The gene calls are TRBV7-2 and TRBJ2-3, with a possible D match to TRBD1 (5 bases). The CDR3 is made up of 14 amino acids. V was pared by 0 bases and J by 5 bases, with 9 bases between. Germline V gene data show CDR1 as SGHTA and CDR2 as FQGNSA. CDR3 protein: CASSLAGAGDTQYF. The CDR3 DNA reads TGTGCCAGCAGCTTAGCAGGGGCCGGAGATACGCAGTATTTT.

This sequence joins TRBV7-8 and TRBJ2-7; the D call may be TRBD1 or TRBD2 (5 bases each). V lost 1 base to trimming and J lost 6 bases, with 13 bases between them. From germline, CDR1 is SGHVS and CDR2 FQNEAQ. The CDR3 length is 14 residues. CDR3 amino acids: CASSLGTSGSEQYF. The CDR3 DNA follows: TGTGCCAGCAGCTTAGGGACTTCAGGGAGCGAGCAGTACTTC.

This chain uses TRBV2 with TRBJ1-1; D remains unclear. Deletions cut 3 bases from V and 1 base from J, with 6 bases between. Germline CDR1 and CDR2: SNHLY and FYNNEI. The CDR3 runs to 13 residues. CDR3 bases: TGTGCCAGCAGTGATAGGGAGAACACTGAAGCTTTCTTT. Encoded protein: CASSDRENTEAFF.

This clone was counted once. V usage is TRBV7-9 and J usage is TRBJ2-2; D is tentatively TRBD1 or TRBD2 (5 bases each). This CDR3 comprises 15 residues. V was pared by 3 bases and J by 4 bases, with 12 bases between. Germline V gives CDR1 SEHNR, CDR2 FQNEAQ (reference sequence). The CDR3 region is CASSFLGVRTGELFF. In DNA form, the CDR3 reads TGTGCCAGCAGCTTCTTGGGGGTTCGCACCGGGGAGCTGTTTTTT.

V usage is TRBV25-1 and J usage is TRBJ1-4, with D possibly matching TRBD1 (5 bases). The CDR3 loop spans 14 amino acids. Germline loops: CDR1 MGHDK, CDR2 SYGVNS. Trimming took off 3 bases at V and 8 bases at J, with 13 bases between the two ends. Here the CDR3 DNA reads TGTGCCAGCAGTGAGGTCGGGGGTGACGAAAAACTGTTTTTT. It specifies CASSEVGGDEKLFF. The full variable domain, completed using reference TRBV25-1 and TRBJ1-4, is EADIYQTPRYLVIGTGKKITLECSQTMGHDKMYWYQQDPGMELHLIHYSYGVNSTEKGDLSSESTVSRIRTEHFPLTLESARPSHTSQYLCASSEVGGDEKLFFGSGTQLSVL.

The chain has TRBV28 and TRBJ2-1, with TRBD2 matching over 8 bases. Germline CDR1 and CDR2: MDHEN and SYDVKM. The CDR3 has 14 amino acids. The V gene end was trimmed by 3 bases and the J gene end by 10 bases; junction bases not matched to a gene: 8. The CDR3 sequence: CASSLVGTSGEQFF. Written as DNA, the CDR3 is TGTGCCAGCAGTTTGGTGGGTACTAGCGGAGAGCAGTTCTTC.

The rearrangement links TRBV15 to TRBJ1-5, with D possibly being TRBD1 (5 bases). V lost 0 bases, J lost 0 bases, and 18 bases lay in between. This CDR3 contains 19 residues. Germline V gives CDR1 LNHNV, CDR2 YYDKDF (reference sequence). The CDR3 region is CATSRDGTDAYYSNQPQHF. The CDR3 nucleotides read TGTGCCACCAGCAGAGATGGGACCGACGCTTACTATAGCAATCAGCCCCAGCATTTT.

The rearrangement joins TRBV11-3 to TRBJ1-2; a possible D gene is TRBD1 (6 bases). V lost 5 bases and J lost 8, with 18 bases in between. CDR1 is SGHNT and CDR2 is YENEEA in the germline V gene. The CDR3 runs to 14 residues. The CDR3 DNA sequence: TGTGCCAGCAGCCACTCACAGGGAGCGAAGGGCTACACCTTC. Amino acids: CASSHSQGAKGYTF.

J is TRBJ2-2 and V is TRBV28; TRBD2 might be the D (6 bases). Trimming took 3 bases from V and 8 from J, leaving 16 bases between them. CDR3 size: 15 residues. Per the germline V gene, CDR1 is MDHEN and CDR2 is SYDVKM. The CDR3 loop reads CASSLEQRARGELFF. The CDR3 DNA sequence: TGTGCCAGCAGTTTGGAGCAGCGGGCTAGGGGGGAGCTGTTTTTT.

The count of this clone is one. The chain combines TRBV7-6 with TRBJ1-4; D is ambiguous. Trimming shortened V by 5 bases and J by 0 bases, and 10 bases separated the two germline ends. This CDR3 is 15 amino acids long. Germline V gene data show CDR1 as SGHVS and CDR2 as FNYEAQ. This chain's CDR3 is CASSRGGATNEKLFF. The CDR3 DNA reads TGTGCCAGCAGCCGAGGTGGGGCAACTAATGAAAAACTGTTTTTT. Full variable domain (outside the CDR3, taken from reference TRBV7-6 and TRBJ1-4): GAGVSQSPRYKVTKRGQDVALRCDPISGHVSLYWYRQALGQGPEFLTYFNYEAQQDKSGLPNDRFSAERPEGSISTLTIQRTEQRDSAMYRCASSRGGATNEKLFFGSGTQLSVL.

DNA for the CDR3: TGTGCCATCAGTGATGAGAGGAATTCACCCCTCCACTTT. It is translated as CAISDERNSPLHF. The J gene is TRBJ1-6, the V gene TRBV10-3, with no clear D. CDR3 length: 13 residues. Germline V gene data show CDR1 as ENHRY and CDR2 as SYGVKD. The germline V and J ends were trimmed by 3 bases and 7 bases, with 7 bases remaining between them.

The chain carries TRBV5-1 and TRBJ2-3; D perhaps matches TRBD2 (5 bases). The V end was cut by 3 bases, the J end by 0 bases, with 8 bases between. The CDR3 totals 14 residues. Germline CDR1 SGHRS, CDR2 YFSETQ. CDR3: CASSSGVSTDTQYF. The CDR3, as DNA: TGCGCCAGCAGCTCCGGGGTGAGCACAGATACGCAGTATTTT.

The chain has TRBV6-5 and TRBJ2-5, with TRBD2 identical over 9 bases. The CDR3 totals 14 residues. V shed 5 bases, J shed 11 bases, and the junction held 12 bases outside the gene matches. The germline V gene has CDR1 MNHEY and CDR2 SVGAGI. The CDR3 coding sequence is TGTGCCAGCAGTCCATGGCGGGGGGGCGATGAGCAGTACTTC. Translating it yields CASSPWRGGDEQYF.

The rearrangement joins TRBV5-4 to TRBJ2-7; no reliable D call. CDR3 size: 11 residues. V lost 1 base and J 7 bases, leaving 6 bases between the germline ends. Germline V lookup: CDR1 SGHNT, CDR2 YYREEE (reference sequence). The CDR3 is CASSLFGEQYF. The CDR3 DNA is TGTGCCAGCAGCTTGTTTGGGGAGCAGTACTTC. The whole variable domain, remainder taken from reference TRBV5-4 and TRBJ2-7, is ETGVTQSPTHLIKTRGQQVTLRCSSQSGHNTVSWYQQALGQGPQFIFQYYREEENGRGNFPPRFSGLQFPNYSSELNVNALELDDSALYLCASSLFGEQYFGPGTRLTVT.

The V call is TRBV27, the J call TRBJ1-4, with D tentatively TRBD1 (5 bases). The CDR3 runs to 15 residues. V was pared by 0 bases and J by 7 bases, with 12 bases between. CDR1 MNHEY and CDR2 SMNVEV come from the germline V gene (reference sequence). Here the CDR3 reads CASSLSFGTGEKLFF. CDR3 nucleotides: TGTGCCAGCAGTTTATCATTTGGGACGGGTGAAAAACTGTTTTTT.

The chain links TRBV4-3 to TRBJ2-1; tentatively, D is TRBD1 or TRBD2 (5 bases each). Germline V lookup: CDR1 LGHNA, CDR2 YSLEER. The CDR3 runs to 19 residues. The V end lost 0 bases, the J end lost 1 base, and 19 bases lay between the germline ends. The CDR3 loop reads CASSQDPGPRTISYNEQFF. In DNA, the CDR3 is TGCGCCAGCAGCCAAGACCCGGGACCCCGAACGATTTCCTACAATGAGCAGTTCTTC.

This rearrangement joins TRBV5-1 to TRBJ2-7; 7 bases match TRBD1. Germline lookup yields CDR1 SGHRS and CDR2 YFSETQ. The CDR3 spans 14 residues. Trimming removed 4 bases from V and 2 bases from J; junction bases left unmatched: 6. The CDR3 here is CASSQGQFTYEQYF. The CDR3 DNA sequence: TGCGCCAGCAGCCAGGGACAGTTCACCTACGAGCAGTACTTC.

The chain joins TRBV27 to TRBJ2-3; a possible D gene is TRBD2 (5 bases). V gave up 3 bases and J gave up 6 bases, with 13 bases separating them. The CDR3 loop spans 14 amino acids. CDR1 is MNHEY and CDR2 is SMNVEV in the germline V gene (reference sequence). The CDR3 sequence: CASSLSRGGDTQYF. CDR3 sequence (DNA): TGTGCCAGCAGTTTGTCTCGAGGCGGGGATACGCAGTATTTT.

The V call is TRBV9, the J call TRBJ2-3; 7 bases match TRBD2. J gave up 0 bases and V 3 bases, and 7 bases lay outside the gene matches. Germline lookup yields CDR1 SGDLS and CDR2 YYNGEE. The CDR3 is 16 amino acids. Here the CDR3 reads CASSAKLAQSTDTQYF. The CDR3 DNA sequence: TGTGCCAGCAGCGCCAAACTAGCGCAGAGCACAGATACGCAGTATTTT.

The CDR3 DNA reads as TGTGCCAGTAGTGTAACAGGGGCGATCGCTTTCTTT. It is translated as CASSVTGAIAFF. The V call is TRBV19, the J call TRBJ1-1; 7 bases are shared with TRBD1. The V and J ends lost 5 bases and 11 bases, in that order; junction bases with no gene match: 8. The CDR3 loop spans 12 amino acids. Germline loops: CDR1 LNHDA, CDR2 SQIVND (reference sequence).

The rearrangement uses TRBV6-5 and TRBJ2-2, with 7 positions matching TRBD1. The CDR3 is 15 residues long. Trimming cost V 2 bases and J 6 bases; bases outside gene matches: 6. In germline, CDR1 is MNHEY, CDR2 SVGAGI. CDR3 bases: TGTGCCAGCAGTTACGAGGCAGGGGGACCCGGGGAGCTGTTTTTT. This codes for CASSYEAGGPGELFF.

The chain uses TRBV5-1 and TRBJ2-2; D ambiguous. The germline V gene encodes CDR1 SGHRS and CDR2 YFSETQ. The CDR3 has 15 residues. V was trimmed by 0 bases and J by 4 bases, leaving 10 bases between them. The CDR3 protein is CASSLGHGITGELFF. The CDR3 bases are TGCGCCAGCAGCTTGGGACACGGAATCACCGGGGAGCTGTTTTTT.